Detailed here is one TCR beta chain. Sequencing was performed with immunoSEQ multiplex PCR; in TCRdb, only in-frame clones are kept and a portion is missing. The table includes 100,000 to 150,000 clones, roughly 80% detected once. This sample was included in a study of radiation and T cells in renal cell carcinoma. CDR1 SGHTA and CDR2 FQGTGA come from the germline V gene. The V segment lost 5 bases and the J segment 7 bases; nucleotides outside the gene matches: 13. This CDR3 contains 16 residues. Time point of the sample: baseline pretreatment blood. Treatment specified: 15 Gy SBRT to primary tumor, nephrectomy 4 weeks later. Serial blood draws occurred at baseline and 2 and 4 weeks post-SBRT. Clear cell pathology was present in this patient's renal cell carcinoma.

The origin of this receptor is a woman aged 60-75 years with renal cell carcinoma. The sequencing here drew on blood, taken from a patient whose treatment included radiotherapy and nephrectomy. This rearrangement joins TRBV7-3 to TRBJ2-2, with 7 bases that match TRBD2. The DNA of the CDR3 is TGTGCCAGCAGCCTCCTGTCGGGAGGTTCGGTCGGGGAGCTGTTTTTT. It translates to CASSLLSGGSVGELFF. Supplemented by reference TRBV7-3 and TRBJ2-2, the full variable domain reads GAGVSQTPSNKVTEKGKYVELRCDPISGHTALYWYRQSLGQGPEFLIYFQGTGAADDSGLPNDRFFAVRPEGSVSTLKIQRTERGDSAVYLCASSLLSGGSVGELFFGEGSRLTVL.